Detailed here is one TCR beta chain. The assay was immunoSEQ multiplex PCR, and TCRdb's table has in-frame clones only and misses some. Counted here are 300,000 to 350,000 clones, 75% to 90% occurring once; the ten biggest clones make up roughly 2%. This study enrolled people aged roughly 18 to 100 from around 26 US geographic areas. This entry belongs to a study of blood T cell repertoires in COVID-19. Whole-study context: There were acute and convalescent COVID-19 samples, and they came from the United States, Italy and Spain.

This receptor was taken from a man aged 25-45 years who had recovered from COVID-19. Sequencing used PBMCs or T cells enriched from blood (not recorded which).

This chain's CDR3 is CASSELLGYTF. Here the CDR3 DNA reads TGTGCCAGCAGTGAACTTTTAGGCTACACCTTC. V and J are TRBV6-1 and TRBJ1-2; no clear D gene. The germline V gene encodes CDR1 MNHNS and CDR2 SASEGT. This CDR3 contains 11 residues. V shed 2 bases and J shed 8 bases, with 6 bases lying between them.